This T cell receptor beta chain was sequenced for a study of vaccination effects on CD4 cells after COVID-19. Of note for this clone: What it binds is not known.

The CDR3 is 15 amino acids. Trimming shortened V by 5 bases and J by 10 bases, and 18 bases separated the two germline ends. CDR1 LGHDT and CDR2 YNNKEL come from the germline V gene (reference sequence). General observations from the study: A shortage of convalescent patients and an absence of early post-infection timepoints characterized the study. The study found marked clonal contraction of infection- and vaccine-induced clones late after vaccination.

Profiling relied on immunoSEQ multiplex PCR, and the TCRdb table lists in-frame clones only, not all of them. The data show 55,000 to 70,000 clones, 80% to 90% seen once. Viral peptide pool expansion of antigen-specific CD4+ T cells preceded sequencing in the ViraFEST assay. The culture ran for approximately nine days before CD4+ T cells were isolated. Half-medium changes using IL-2 medium occurred on days 3 and 7. The V gene is TRBV3-1 (or the pseudogene TRBV3-2), the J gene TRBJ1-6; D may be TRBD1 (6 bases). The receptor's source is a human donor who received a COVID-19 vaccine. Sample: CD4+ T cells from PBMCs cultured with HCoV-229E spike peptides, taken before COVID-19 vaccination. The CDR3 bases are TGTGCCAGCAGCTCCGGGACAAGCCGTTGGTCACCCCTCCACTTT. The encoded protein is CASSSGTSRWSPLHF.